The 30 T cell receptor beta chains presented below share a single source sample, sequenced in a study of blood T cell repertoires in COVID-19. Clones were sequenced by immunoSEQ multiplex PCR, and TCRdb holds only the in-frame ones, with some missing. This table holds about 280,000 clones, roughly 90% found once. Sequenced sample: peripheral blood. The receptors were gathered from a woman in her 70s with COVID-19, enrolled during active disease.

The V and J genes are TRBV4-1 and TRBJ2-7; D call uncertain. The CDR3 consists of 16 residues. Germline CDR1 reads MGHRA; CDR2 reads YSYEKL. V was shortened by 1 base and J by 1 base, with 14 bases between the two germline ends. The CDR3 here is CASSQVVVSASYEQYF. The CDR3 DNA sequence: TGCGCCAGCAGCCAAGTAGTGGTCTCCGCTTCCTACGAGCAGTACTTC.

The CDR3 DNA reads as TGCGCCAGCTCGGGTGACGGAGGAGGGGACTATGGCTACACCTTC. This translates into CASSGDGGGDYGYTF. This chain joins TRBV5-1 and TRBJ1-2; tentatively, D is TRBD1 (5 bases). Germline CDR1 is SGHRS and CDR2 is YFSETQ. V was clipped by 7 bases and J by 3 bases, with 19 bases between them. The CDR3 is 15 residues long.

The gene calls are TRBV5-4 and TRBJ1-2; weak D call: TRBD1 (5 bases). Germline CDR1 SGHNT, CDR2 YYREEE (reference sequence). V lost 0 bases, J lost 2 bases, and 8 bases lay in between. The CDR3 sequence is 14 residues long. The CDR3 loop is CASSLDAGNYGYTF. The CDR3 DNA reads TGTGCCAGCAGCTTGGATGCAGGGAACTATGGCTACACCTTC.

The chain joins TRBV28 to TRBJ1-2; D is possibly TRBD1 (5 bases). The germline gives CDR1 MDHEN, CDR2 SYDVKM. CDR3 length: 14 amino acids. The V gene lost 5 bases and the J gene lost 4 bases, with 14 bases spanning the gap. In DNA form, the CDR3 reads TGTGCCAGCAGTCCGCCTTACAGGTTCTATGGCTACACCTTC. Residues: CASSPPYRFYGYTF.

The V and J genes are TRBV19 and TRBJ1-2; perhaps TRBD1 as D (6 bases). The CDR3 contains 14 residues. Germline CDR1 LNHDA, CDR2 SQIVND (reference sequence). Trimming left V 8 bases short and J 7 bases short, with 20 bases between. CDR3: CASHWGGRDRGYTF. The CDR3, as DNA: TGTGCCAGTCACTGGGGGGGCAGGGATCGTGGCTACACCTTC.

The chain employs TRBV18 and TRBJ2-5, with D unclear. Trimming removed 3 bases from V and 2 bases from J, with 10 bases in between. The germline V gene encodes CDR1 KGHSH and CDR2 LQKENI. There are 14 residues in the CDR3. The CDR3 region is CASSPRSLQETQYF. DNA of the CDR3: TGTGCCAGCTCACCTCGGAGTTTACAAGAGACCCAGTACTTC.

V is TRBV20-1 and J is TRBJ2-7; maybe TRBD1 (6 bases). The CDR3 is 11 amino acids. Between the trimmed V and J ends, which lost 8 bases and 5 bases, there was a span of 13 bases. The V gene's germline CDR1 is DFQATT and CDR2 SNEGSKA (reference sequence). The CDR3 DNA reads TGCAGTTTAGGACAGCCGAACGAGCAGTACTTC. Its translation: CSLGQPNEQYF.

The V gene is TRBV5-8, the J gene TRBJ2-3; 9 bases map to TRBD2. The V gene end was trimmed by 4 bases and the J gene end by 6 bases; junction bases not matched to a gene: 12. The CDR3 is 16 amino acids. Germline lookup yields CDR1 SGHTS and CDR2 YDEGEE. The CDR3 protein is CASSPRGSGGGDTQYF. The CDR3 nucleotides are TGTGCCAGCAGCCCACGGGGTAGCGGGGGTGGCGATACGCAGTATTTT. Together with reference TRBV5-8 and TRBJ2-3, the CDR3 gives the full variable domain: EAGVTQSPTHLIKTRGQQATLRCSPISGHTSVYWYQQALGLGLQFLLWYDEGEERNRGNFPPRFSGRQFPNYSSELNVNALELEDSALYLCASSPRGSGGGDTQYFGPGTRLTVL.

CDR3 region: CASGLAPDGTVIFSYNSPLHF. CDR3 DNA: TGTGCTAGTGGTTTGGCCCCAGACGGGACAGTTATATTCTCCTATAATTCACCCCTCCACTTT. The V and J genes are TRBV12-5 and TRBJ1-6, with 7 positions matching TRBD1. Germline-derived CDR1 and CDR2 are LGHNT and FRNRAP. With 1 base clipped from V and 0 bases from J, the junction kept 15 bases outside the gene matches. This CDR3 has 21 residues. Variable domain in full (rest from reference TRBV12-5 and TRBJ1-6): DARVTQTPRHKVTEMGQEVTMRCQPILGHNTVFWYRQTMMQGLELLAYFRNRAPLDDSGMPKDRFSAEMPDATLATLKIQPSEPRDSAVYFCASGLAPDGTVIFSYNSPLHFGNGTRLTVT.

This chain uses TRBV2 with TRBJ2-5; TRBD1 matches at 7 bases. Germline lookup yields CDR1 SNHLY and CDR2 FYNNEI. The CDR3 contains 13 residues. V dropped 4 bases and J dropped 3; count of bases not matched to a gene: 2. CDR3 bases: TGTGCCAGCAGTGGACAGGGCGAAGAGACCCAGTACTTC. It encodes CASSGQGEETQYF.

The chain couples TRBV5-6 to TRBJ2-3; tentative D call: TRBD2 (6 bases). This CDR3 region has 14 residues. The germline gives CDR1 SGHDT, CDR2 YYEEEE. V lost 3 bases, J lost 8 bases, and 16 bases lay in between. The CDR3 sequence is CASSSGTPGGTQYF. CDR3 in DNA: TGTGCCAGCAGCTCTGGGACGCCCGGGGGTACGCAGTATTTT.

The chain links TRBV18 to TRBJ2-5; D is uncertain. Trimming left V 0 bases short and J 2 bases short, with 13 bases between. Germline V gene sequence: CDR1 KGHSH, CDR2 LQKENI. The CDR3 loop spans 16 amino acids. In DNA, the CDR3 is TGTGCCAGCTCACCACCGTCAGGTCAGAGACAAGAGACCCAGTACTTC. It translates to CASSPPSGQRQETQYF.

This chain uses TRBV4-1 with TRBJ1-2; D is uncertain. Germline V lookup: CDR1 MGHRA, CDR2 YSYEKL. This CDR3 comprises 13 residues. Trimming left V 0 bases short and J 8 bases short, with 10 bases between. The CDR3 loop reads CASSQDSGYGYTF. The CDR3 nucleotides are TGCGCCAGCAGCCAAGATTCAGGATACGGCTACACCTTC.

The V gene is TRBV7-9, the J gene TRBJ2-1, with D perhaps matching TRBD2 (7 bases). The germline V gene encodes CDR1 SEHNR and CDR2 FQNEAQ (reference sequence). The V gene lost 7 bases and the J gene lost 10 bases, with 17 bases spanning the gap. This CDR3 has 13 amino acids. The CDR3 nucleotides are TGTGCCAGCACCAACGGGGGGCAGGGGGAGCAGTTCTTC. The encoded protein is CASTNGGQGEQFF.

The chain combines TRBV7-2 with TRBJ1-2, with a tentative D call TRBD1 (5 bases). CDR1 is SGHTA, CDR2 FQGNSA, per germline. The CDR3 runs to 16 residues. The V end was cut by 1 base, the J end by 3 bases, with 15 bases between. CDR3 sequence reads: CASSLVTGGRDYGYTF. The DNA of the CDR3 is TGTGCCAGCAGCTTAGTAACCGGGGGGAGGGACTATGGCTACACCTTC.

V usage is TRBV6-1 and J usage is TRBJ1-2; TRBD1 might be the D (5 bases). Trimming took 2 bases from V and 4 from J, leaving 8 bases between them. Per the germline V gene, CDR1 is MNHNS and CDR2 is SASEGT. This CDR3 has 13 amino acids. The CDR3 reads CASSERGSYGYTF. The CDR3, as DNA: TGTGCCAGCAGTGAAAGGGGCAGCTATGGCTACACCTTC.

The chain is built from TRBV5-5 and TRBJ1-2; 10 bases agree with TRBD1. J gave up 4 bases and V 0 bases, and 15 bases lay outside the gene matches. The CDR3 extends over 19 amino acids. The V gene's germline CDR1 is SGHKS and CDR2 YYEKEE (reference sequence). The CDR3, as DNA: TGTGCCAGCAGCTTGGCCGAGACAGGGGGCGCTGATTCTGTCTATGGCTACACCTTC. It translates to CASSLAETGGADSVYGYTF.

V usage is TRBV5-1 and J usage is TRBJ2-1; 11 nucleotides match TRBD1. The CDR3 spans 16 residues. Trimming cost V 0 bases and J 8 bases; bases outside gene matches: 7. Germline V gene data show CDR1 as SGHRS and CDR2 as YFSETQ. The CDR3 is CASSLVAGQGAYEQFF. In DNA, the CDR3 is TGCGCCAGCAGCTTGGTTGCAGGACAGGGGGCTTATGAGCAGTTCTTC.

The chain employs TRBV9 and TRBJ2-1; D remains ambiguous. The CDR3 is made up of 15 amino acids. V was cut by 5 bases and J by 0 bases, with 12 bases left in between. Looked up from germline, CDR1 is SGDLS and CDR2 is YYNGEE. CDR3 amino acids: CASSETGSSYNEQFF. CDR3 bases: TGTGCCAGCAGTGAGACGGGTAGCTCCTACAATGAGCAGTTCTTC.

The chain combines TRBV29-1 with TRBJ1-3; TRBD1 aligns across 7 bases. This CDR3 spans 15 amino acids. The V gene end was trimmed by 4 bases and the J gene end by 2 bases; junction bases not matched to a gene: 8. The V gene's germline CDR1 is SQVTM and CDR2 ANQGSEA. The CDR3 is CSVVLDRLAGNTIYF. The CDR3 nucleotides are TGCAGCGTTGTTTTGGACAGGCTCGCTGGAAACACCATATATTTT.

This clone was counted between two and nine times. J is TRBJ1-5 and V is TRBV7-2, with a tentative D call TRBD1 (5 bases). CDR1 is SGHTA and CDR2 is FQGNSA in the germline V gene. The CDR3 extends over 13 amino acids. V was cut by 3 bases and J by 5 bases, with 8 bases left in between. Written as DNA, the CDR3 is TGTGCCAGCAGCTTCTCGGGGGATCAGCCCCAGCATTTT. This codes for CASSFSGDQPQHF.

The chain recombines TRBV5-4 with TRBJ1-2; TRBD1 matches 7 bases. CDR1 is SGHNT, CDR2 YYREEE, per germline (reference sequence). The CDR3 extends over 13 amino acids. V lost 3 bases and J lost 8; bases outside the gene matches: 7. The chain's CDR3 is CASSSQGLGGYTF. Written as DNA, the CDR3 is TGTGCCAGCAGCTCACAGGGGCTTGGGGGCTACACCTTC.

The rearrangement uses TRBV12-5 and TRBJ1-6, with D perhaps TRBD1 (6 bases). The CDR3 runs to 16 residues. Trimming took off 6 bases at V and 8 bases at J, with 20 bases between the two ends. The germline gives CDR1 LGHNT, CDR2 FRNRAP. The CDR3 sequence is CASGLGAGFGDSPLHF. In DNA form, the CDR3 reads TGTGCTAGTGGCCTGGGGGCAGGGTTTGGTGATTCACCCCTCCACTTT.

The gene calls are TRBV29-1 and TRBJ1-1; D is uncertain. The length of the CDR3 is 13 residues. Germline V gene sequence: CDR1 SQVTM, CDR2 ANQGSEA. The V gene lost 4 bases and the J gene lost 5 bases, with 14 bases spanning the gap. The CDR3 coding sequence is TGCAGCGTTGTCCGTCCGGCGGGGACTGAAGCTTTCTTT. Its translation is CSVVRPAGTEAFF. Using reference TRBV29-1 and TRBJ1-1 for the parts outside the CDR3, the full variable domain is SAVISQKPSRDICQRGTSLTIQCQVDSQVTMMFWYRQQPGQSLTLIATANQGSEATYESGFVIDKFPISRPNLTFSTLTVSNMSPEDSSIYLCSVVRPAGTEAFFGQGTRLTVV.

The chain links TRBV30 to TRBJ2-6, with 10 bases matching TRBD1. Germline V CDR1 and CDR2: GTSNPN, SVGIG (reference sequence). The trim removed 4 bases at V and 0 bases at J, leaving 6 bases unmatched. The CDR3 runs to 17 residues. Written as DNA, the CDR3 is TGTGCCTGGAAAGGACAGGGGGTATTCTCTGGGGCCAACGTCCTGACTTTC. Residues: CAWKGQGVFSGANVLTF.

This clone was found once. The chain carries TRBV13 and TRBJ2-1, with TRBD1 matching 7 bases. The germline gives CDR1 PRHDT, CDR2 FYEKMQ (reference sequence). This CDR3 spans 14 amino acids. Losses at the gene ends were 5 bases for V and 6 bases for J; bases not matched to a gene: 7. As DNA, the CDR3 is TGTGCCAGCAGCGCCGACAGGGTAGGCAATGAGCAGTTCTTC. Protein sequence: CASSADRVGNEQFF.

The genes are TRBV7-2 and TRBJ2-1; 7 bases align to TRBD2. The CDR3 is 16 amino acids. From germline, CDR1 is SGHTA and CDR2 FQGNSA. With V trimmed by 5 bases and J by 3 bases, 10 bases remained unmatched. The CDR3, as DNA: TGTGCCAGCAGCCAATACAGCGGGGTCGTCTACAATGAGCAGTTCTTC. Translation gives CASSQYSGVVYNEQFF.

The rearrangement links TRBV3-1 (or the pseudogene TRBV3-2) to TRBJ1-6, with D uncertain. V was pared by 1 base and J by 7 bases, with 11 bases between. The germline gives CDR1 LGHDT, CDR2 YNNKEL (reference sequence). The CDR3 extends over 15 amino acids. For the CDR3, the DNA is TGTGCCAGCAGCCAAGCCGGGAGGGAAAATTCACCCCTCCACTTT. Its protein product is CASSQAGRENSPLHF.

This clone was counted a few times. Written as DNA, the CDR3 is TGTGCCAGCAGCTTAGCTAGCGGGGGGGCCTGGCAGTTCTTC. Protein: CASSLASGGAWQFF. The V and J genes are TRBV7-2 and TRBJ2-1; 11 bases align to TRBD2. Germline CDR1 is SGHTA and CDR2 is FQGNSA. The CDR3 runs to 14 residues. The junction had 4 bases not matched to a gene; V was cut back by 0 bases and J by 12 bases.

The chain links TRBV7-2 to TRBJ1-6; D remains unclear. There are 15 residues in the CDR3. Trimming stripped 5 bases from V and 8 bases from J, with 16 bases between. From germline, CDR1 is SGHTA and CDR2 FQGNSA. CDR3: CASSPGGNWDSPLHF. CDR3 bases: TGTGCCAGCAGCCCCGGCGGAAACTGGGATTCACCCCTCCACTTT.